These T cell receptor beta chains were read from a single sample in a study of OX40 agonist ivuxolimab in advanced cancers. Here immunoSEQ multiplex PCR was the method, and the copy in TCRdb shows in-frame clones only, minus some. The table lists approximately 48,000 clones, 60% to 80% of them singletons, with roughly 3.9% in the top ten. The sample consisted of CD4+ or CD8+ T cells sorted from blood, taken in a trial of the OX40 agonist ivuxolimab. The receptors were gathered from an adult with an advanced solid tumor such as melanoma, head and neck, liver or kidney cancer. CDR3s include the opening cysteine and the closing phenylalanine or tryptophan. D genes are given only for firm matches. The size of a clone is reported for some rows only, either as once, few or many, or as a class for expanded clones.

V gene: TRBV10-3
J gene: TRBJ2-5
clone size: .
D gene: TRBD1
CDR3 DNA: TGTGCCATCAGTGAGGTCCCGGGACAGGGAGGGGCGGAGACCCAGTACTTC
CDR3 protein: CAISEVPGQGGAETQYF

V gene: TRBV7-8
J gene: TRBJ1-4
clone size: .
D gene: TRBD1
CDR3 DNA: TGTGCCAGCAGCCCCAGGGACAGGGCAACTGAAAAACTGTTTTTT
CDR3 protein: CASSPRDRATEKLFF

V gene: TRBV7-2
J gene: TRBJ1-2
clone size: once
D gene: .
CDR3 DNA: TGTGCCAGCAGCTTGGGGAGGCGGCTTTCCATATCTGGCTACACCTTC
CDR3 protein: CASSLGRRLSISGYTF

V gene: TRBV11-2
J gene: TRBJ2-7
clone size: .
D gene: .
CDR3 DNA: TGTGCCAGCAAAAAGCTTCGGGGGCGAACCACCTACGAGCAGTACTTC
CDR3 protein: CASKKLRGRTTYEQYF

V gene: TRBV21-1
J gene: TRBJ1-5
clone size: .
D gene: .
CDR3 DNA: TGTGCCAGCAACCAACCATTGAAGGGGGCCGTAAATAATAGCAATCAGCCCCAGCATTTT
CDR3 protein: CASNQPLKGAVNNSNQPQHF

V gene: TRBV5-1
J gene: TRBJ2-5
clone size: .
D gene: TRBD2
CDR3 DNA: TGCGCCAGCAGCTTGAGGGCTAGCGGGGGGCCCTACCAAGAGACCCAGTACTTC
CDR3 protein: CASSLRASGGPYQETQYF

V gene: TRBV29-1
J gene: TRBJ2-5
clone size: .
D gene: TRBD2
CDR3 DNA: TGCAGCGTTGATCGGCGGGAGGGCCTAAAGACCCAGTACTTC
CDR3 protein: CSVDRREGLKTQYF

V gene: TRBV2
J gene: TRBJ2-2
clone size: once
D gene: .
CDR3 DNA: TGTGCCAGCAGTGTAGTAGGGACCGGGGAGCTGTTTTTT
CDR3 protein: CASSVVGTGELFF

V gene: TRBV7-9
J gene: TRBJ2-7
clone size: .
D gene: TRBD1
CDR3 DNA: TGTGCCAGCAGCTCCTCCGGGACAGGGGGGTCCGGGTACTTC
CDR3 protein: CASSSSGTGGSGYF

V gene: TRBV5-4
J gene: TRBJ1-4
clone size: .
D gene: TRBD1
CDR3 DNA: TGTGCCAGCTCGTCCGGGACAGGTCCAACTAATGAAAAACTGTTTTTT
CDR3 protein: CASSSGTGPTNEKLFF

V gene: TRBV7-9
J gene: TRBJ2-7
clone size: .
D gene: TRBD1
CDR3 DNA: TGTGCCAGCAGCCTAGGACAGGGAACCTACGAGCAGTACTTC
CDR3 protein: CASSLGQGTYEQYF

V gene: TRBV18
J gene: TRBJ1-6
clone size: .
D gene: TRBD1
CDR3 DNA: TGTGCCAGCTCAGGTCTTGGACAGGGAAACTCACCCCTCCACTTT
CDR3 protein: CASSGLGQGNSPLHF

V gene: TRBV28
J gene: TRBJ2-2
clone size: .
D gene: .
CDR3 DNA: TGTGCCAGCAGTTTATTGACTAGTGGTAACACCGGGGAGCTGTTTTTT
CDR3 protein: CASSLLTSGNTGELFF

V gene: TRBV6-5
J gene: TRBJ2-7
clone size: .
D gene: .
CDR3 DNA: TGTGCCAGCAGTTACCGCCGGGATCTAACCACCTACGAGCAGTACTTC
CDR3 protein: CASSYRRDLTTYEQYF

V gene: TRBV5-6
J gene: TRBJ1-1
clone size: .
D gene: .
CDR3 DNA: TGTGCCAGCAGCTTCTCCAGGGGTTACGCTTTCTTT
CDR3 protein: CASSFSRGYAFF

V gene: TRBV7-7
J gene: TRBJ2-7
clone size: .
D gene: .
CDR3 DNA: TGTGCCAGCAGCTTAGACCAGGGCCACGAGCAGTACTTC
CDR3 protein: CASSLDQGHEQYF

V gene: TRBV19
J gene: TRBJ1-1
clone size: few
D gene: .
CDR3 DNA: TGTGCCAGTAGTCTCCAGCGGAACACTGAAGCTTTCTTT
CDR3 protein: CASSLQRNTEAFF

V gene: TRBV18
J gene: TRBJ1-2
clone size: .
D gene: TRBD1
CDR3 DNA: TGTGCCAGCTCACCACAGGGGGCCGACTATGGCTACACCTTC
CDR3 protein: CASSPQGADYGYTF

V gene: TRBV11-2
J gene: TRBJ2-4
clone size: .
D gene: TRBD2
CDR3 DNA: TGTGCCAGCAGCTTGGGACCGGGACTAGAGGGATGGGACATTCAGTACTTC
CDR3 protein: CASSLGPGLEGWDIQYF

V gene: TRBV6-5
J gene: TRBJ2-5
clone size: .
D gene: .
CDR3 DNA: TGTGCCAGCAGTCCAGCCCCGGACGCGGGGGAGACCCAGTACTTC
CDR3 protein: CASSPAPDAGETQYF

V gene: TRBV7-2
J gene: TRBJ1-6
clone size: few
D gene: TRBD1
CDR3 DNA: TGTGCCAGCAGCCATAAAGGACAGGGCAGTTCACCCCTCCACTTT
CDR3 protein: CASSHKGQGSSPLHF

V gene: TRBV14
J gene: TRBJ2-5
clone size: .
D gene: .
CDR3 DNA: TGTGCCAGCAGCTCCCCACTCGGCAGGATGCAAGAGACCCAGTACTTC
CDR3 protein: CASSSPLGRMQETQYF

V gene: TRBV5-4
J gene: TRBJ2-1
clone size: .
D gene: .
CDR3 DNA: TGTGCCAGCAGCTTTGCCGGGGACGGGTACGATGAGCAGTTCTTC
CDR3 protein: CASSFAGDGYDEQFF

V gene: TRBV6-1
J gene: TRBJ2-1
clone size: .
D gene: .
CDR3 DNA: TGTGCCAGCAGTTACCTAGCGCGTCAGTTCTTC
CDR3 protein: CASSYLARQFF

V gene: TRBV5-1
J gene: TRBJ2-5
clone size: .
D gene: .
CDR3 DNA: TGCGCCAGCAGCTTGTCCTCCCCTGAGACCCAGTACTTC
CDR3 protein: CASSLSSPETQYF

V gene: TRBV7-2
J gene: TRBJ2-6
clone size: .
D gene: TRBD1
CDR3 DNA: TGTGCCAGCAATACAGGGGACTCTGGGGCCAACGTCCTGACTTTC
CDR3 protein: CASNTGDSGANVLTF

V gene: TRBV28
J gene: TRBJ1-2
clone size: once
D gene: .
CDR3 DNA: TGTGCCAGCACCATGGGGCCACCTAACTATGGCTACACCTTC
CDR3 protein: CASTMGPPNYGYTF

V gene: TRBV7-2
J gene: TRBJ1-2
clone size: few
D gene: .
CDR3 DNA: TGTGCCAGCAGTTCAAAGGGGGGAGCCCCGGGCTACACCTTC
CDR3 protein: CASSSKGGAPGYTF

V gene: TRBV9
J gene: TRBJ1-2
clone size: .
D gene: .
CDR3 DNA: TGTGCCAGCAGCGTAGTACAGGGTGGCGGCTACACCTTC
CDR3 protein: CASSVVQGGGYTF

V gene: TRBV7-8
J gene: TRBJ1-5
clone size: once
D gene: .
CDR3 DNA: TGTGCCAGCAGCTTAGGATCCACTCACAATCAGCCCCAGCATTTT
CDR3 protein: CASSLGSTHNQPQHF

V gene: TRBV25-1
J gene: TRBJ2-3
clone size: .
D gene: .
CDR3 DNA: TGTGCCAGCAGTGAATCGGGCGGGGTCCGTCCAGATACGCAGTATTTT
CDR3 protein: CASSESGGVRPDTQYF

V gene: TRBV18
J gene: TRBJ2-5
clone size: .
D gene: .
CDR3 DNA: TGTGCCAGCTCACCAGGGCAGGGGATTGAGACCCAGTACTTC
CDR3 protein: CASSPGQGIETQYF